The clone carrying this T cell receptor (beta chain) has more than one count but fewer than ten. These data are taken from a study of regulatory T cells in long-lasting Graves disease. In building TCR beta libraries, iRepertoire HTBI primers were used together with Arm-PCR of CDR3 regions. TCRdb redid the calling of the multiplex PCR reads with MiXCR, one entry per CDR3 protein. The table lists about 460,000 distinct CDR3 sequences, 20% to 25% of them singletons. Time point noted: persistent/refractory GD, antithyroid drugs over 5 years with positive TRAb. PBMCs were the source of the RNA used for TCR sequencing. The CDR3 is 14 amino acids. V was pared by 3 bases and J by 4 bases, with 9 bases between. From germline, CDR1 is MNHEY and CDR2 SMNVEV (reference sequence).

This clonotype was obtained from a female donor with Graves disease. The source material was peripheral blood mononuclear cells (PBMCs), sampled when the disease was refractory, from a patient treated with antithyroid drugs. The chain recombines TRBV27 with TRBJ2-2; the D gene is possibly TRBD1 (5 bases). CDR3 coding DNA: TGTGCCAGCAGTTTTGGGGCGTCCACCGGGGAGCTGTTTTTT. This translates into CASSFGASTGELFF.